This T cell receptor beta chain was observed in a study of cytomegalovirus exposure and HLA in healthy donors. The wider study: The Caucasian-associated ancestry cluster held roughly 81% of over 350 genotyped donors. The study's findings and limits: Roughly uniform depth of sequencing across donors was assumed in presence/absence analyses. A link between a missense DCLRE1C variant and TCR beta V- and J-gene trimming emerged from a later analysis.

Both 60 Vbeta primers and 13 Jbeta primers went into the PCR. TCRdb's copy holds only in-frame clones and misses some; the assay was immunoSEQ multiplex PCR. The table lists almost 200,000 clones, around 81% of them singletons. The CDR3 has 15 amino acids. The V gene's germline CDR1 is SEHNR and CDR2 FQNEAQ (reference sequence). J was trimmed by 1 base and V by 5 bases; bases with no gene match: 5. A remark on this clone: Its target is unknown.

This sequence joins TRBV7-9 and TRBJ2-5; 9 bases align to TRBD1. This TCR was recovered from a man aged 25-40 years in good health and CMV-seronegative. The sample was PBMCs. The CDR3 spells CASSRLDRGQETQYF. As DNA, the CDR3 is TGTGCCAGCAGCCGCCTGGACAGGGGCCAAGAGACCCAGTACTTC.